These 6 T cell receptor beta chains were all obtained from the same sample, sequenced in a study. TCRdb independently ran MiXCR on the RT-PCR reads; one entry per CDR3 protein. Among fewer than 800,000 distinct CDR3 sequences listed, over 12% were seen once. Sequencing input: memory CD4+ T cells from blood. All receptors derive from a female donor in good health, serving as a healthy control.

This clonotype was seen at least ten times. The J gene is TRBJ2-1, the V gene TRBV5-1; 9 positions match TRBD2. The V gene end was trimmed by 5 bases and the J gene end by 7 bases; junction bases not matched to a gene: 7. Germline CDR1 is SGHRS and CDR2 is YFSETQ. The CDR3 totals 14 residues. CDR3 sequence reads: CASRNSGGRNEQFF. CDR3 coding DNA: TGCGCCAGCAGGAATAGCGGGGGCCGAAATGAGCAGTTCTTC.

In this sample, this clonotype turned up a few times. The chain is built from TRBV4-2 and TRBJ2-7, with 9 bases that match TRBD2. The CDR3 consists of 15 residues. J lost 5 bases, V lost 4 bases, and 9 bases had no gene match. Germline CDR1 reads LGHNA; CDR2 reads YNFKEQ. The CDR3 nucleotides read TGTGCCAGCAGCCCCGCTAGCGGGATAGGGAACGAGCAGTACTTC. This sequence encodes CASSPASGIGNEQYF.

This clonotype was seen ten or more times. The chain carries TRBV5-1 and TRBJ2-2; the D gene could be TRBD1 or TRBD2 (5 bases each). Trimming took off 7 bases at V and 5 bases at J, with 21 bases between the two ends. The germline V gene has CDR1 SGHRS and CDR2 YFSETQ. The CDR3 is 16 residues long. CDR3 bases: TGCGCCAGCTTCCCGGGACGGACCCCGGAGACCGGGGAGCTGTTTTTT. It codes for CASFPGRTPETGELFF. Full variable domain (missing parts from reference TRBV5-1 and TRBJ2-2): KAGVTQTPRYLIKTRGQQVTLSCSPISGHRSVSWYQQTPGQGLQFLFEYFSETQRNKGNFPGRFSGRQFSNSRSEMNVSTLELGDSALYLCASFPGRTPETGELFFGEGSRLTVL.

This clonotype was seen a few times. Here the CDR3 reads CSARDQATNEQFF. The CDR3 DNA is TGCAGTGCTAGAGATCAGGCCACTAATGAGCAGTTCTTC. J is TRBJ2-1 and V is TRBV20-1; D gene uncertain. The germline V gene has CDR1 DFQATT and CDR2 SNEGSKA (reference sequence). CDR3 size: 13 residues. With 0 bases removed from V and 7 bases from J, the gap between germline ends came to 10 bases.

This clonotype came up many times. The chain couples TRBV29-1 to TRBJ1-2; perhaps TRBD1 as D (6 bases). CDR1 is SQVTM and CDR2 is ANQGSEA in the germline V gene. The V and J ends lost 6 bases and 5 bases respectively, with 16 bases between them. The CDR3 is made up of 13 amino acids. For the CDR3, the DNA is TGCAGCGTAGGCCTTGACAGGACATATGGCTACACCTTC. It translates to CSVGLDRTYGYTF.

This clonotype showed up just a few times. CDR3 in DNA: TGTGCCATCACCCAACAGGGTAGTGACACTGAAGCTTTCTTT. Its translation is CAITQQGSDTEAFF. The J gene is TRBJ1-1, the V gene TRBV10-3; TRBD1 is a possible D gene (6 bases). The V end was cut by 7 bases, the J end by 3 bases, with 15 bases between. Germline-derived CDR1 and CDR2 are ENHRY and SYGVKD. This CDR3 is built from 14 residues.